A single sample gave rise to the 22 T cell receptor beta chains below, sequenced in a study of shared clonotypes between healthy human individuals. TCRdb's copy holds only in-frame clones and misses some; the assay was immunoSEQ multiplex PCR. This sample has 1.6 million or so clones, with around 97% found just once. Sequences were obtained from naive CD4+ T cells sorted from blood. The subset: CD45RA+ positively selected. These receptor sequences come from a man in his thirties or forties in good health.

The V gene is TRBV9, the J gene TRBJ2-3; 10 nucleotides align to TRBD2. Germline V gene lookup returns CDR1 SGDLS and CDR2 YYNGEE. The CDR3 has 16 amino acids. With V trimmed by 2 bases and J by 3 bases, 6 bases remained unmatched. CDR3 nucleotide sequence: TGTGCCAGCAGCGTGCGGAGCGGGAGGGCAACAGATACGCAGTATTTT. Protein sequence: CASSVRSGRATDTQYF.

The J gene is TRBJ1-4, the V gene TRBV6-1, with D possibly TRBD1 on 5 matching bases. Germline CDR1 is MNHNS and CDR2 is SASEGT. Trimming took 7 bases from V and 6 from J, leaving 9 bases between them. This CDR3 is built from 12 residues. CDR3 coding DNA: TGTGCCAGCACCCGGGGGTATGAAAAACTGTTTTTT. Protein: CASTRGYEKLFF.

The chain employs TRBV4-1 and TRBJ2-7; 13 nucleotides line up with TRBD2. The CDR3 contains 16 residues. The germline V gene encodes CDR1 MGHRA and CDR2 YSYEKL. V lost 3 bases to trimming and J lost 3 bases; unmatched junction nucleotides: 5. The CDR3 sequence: CASSQEGLAGNYEQYF. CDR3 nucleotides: TGCGCCAGCAGCCAGGAGGGACTAGCGGGGAACTACGAGCAGTACTTC.

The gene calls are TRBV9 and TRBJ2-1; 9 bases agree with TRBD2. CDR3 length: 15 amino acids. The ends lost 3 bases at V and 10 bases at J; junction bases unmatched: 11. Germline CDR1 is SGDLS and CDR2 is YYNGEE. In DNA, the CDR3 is TGTGCCAGCAGCGGATCTAGCGGGGTCCCGTCAGAGCAGTTCTTC. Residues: CASSGSSGVPSEQFF.

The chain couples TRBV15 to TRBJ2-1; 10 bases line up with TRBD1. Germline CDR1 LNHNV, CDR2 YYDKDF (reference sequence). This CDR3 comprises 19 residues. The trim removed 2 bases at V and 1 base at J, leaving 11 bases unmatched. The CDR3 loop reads CATSRQKGQGPPSYNEQFF. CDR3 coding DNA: TGTGCCACCAGCAGACAGAAGGGACAGGGGCCTCCATCCTACAATGAGCAGTTCTTC.

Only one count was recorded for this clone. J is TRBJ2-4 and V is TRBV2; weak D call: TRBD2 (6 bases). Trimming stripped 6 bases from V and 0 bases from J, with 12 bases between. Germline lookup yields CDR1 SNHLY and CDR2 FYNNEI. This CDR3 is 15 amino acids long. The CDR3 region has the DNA TGTGCCAGCAGGGGGGACTCCCTAGCCAAAAACATTCAGTACTTC. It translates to CASRGDSLAKNIQYF.

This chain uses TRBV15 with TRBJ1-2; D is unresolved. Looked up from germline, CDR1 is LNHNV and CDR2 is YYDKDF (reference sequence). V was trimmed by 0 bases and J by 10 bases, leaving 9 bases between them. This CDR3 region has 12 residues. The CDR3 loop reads CATSRDRLVYTF. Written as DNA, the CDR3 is TGTGCCACCAGCAGAGATCGGCTCGTCTACACCTTC.

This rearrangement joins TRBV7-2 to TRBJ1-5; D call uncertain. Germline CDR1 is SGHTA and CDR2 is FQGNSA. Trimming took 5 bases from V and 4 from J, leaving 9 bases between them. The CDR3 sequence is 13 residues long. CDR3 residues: CASSAWTNQPQHF. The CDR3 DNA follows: TGTGCCAGCAGCGCCTGGACGAATCAGCCCCAGCATTTT.

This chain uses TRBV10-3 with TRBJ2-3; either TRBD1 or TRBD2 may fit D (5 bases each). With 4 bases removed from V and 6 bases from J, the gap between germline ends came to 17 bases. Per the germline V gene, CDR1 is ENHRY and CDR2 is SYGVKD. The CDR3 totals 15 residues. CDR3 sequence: CAISVVGTPSDTQYF. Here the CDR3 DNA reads TGTGCCATCAGTGTAGTGGGGACGCCGTCCGATACGCAGTATTTT.

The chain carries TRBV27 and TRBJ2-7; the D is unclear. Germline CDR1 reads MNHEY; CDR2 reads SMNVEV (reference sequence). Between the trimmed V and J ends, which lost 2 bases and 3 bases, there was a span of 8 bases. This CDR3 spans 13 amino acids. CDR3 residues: CASSLSFRYEQYF. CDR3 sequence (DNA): TGTGCCAGCAGTTTAAGTTTCCGCTACGAGCAGTACTTC.

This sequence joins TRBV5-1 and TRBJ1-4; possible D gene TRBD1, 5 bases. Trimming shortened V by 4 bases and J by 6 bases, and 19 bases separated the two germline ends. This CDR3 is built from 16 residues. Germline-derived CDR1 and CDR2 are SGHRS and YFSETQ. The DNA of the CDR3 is TGCGCCAGCAGCCGAGATGGTAGGGGAGGGGATGAAAAACTGTTTTTT. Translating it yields CASSRDGRGGDEKLFF.

The CDR3 protein is CASNPRGHTGELFF. The DNA of the CDR3 is TGTGCCAGCAACCCGCGGGGCCACACCGGGGAGCTGTTTTTT. The chain links TRBV6-1 to TRBJ2-2; tentative D call: TRBD2 (6 bases). Deletions cut 7 bases from V and 3 bases from J, with 12 bases between. The germline gives CDR1 MNHNS, CDR2 SASEGT. There are 14 residues in the CDR3.

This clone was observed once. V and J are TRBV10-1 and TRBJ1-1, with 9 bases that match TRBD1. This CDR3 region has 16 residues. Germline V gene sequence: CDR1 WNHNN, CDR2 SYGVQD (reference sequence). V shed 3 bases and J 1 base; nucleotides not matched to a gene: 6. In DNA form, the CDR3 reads TGCGCCAGCAGTGAAGCCGGGACAGGGAAGAACACTGAAGCTTTCTTT. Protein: CASSEAGTGKNTEAFF.

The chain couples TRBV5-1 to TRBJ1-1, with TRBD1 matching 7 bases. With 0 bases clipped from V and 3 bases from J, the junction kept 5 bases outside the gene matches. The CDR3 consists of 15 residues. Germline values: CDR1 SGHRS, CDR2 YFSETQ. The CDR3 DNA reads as TGCGCCAGCAGCTTGGTTGGACAGGCTCACACTGAAGCTTTCTTT. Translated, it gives CASSLVGQAHTEAFF.

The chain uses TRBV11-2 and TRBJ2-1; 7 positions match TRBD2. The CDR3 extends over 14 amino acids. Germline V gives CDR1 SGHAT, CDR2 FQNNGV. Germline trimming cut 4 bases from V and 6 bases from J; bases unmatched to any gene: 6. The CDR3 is CASSSSGLGNEQFF. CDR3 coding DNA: TGTGCCAGCAGCTCTAGCGGTCTGGGCAATGAGCAGTTCTTC. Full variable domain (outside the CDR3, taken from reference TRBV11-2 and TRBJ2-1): EAGVAQSPRYKIIEKRQSVAFWCNPISGHATLYWYQQILGQGPKLLIQFQNNGVVDDSQLPKDRFSAERLKGVDSTLKIQPAKLEDSAVYLCASSSSGLGNEQFFGPGTRLTVL.

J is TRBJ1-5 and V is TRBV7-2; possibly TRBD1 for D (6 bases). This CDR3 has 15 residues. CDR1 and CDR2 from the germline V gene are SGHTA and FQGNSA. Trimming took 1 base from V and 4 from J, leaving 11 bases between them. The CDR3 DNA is TGTGCCAGCAGCTTAGGTAGACAGGATAATCAGCCCCAGCATTTT. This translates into CASSLGRQDNQPQHF.

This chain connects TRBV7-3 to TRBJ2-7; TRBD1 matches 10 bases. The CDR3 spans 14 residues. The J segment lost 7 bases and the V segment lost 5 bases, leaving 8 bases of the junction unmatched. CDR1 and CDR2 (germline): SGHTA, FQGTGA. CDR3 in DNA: TGTGCCAGCAGCCACGGGACAGGGGCGGGGGAGCAGTACTTC. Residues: CASSHGTGAGEQYF.

CDR3 DNA: TGTGCCAGTAGTATCCCCGGCCTGAAGGGGCGGACAGATACGCAGTATTTT. Protein: CASSIPGLKGRTDTQYF. The rearrangement uses TRBV19 and TRBJ2-3; D is possibly TRBD1 (5 bases). Germline V CDR1 and CDR2: LNHDA, SQIVND (reference sequence). V gave up 3 bases and J gave up 3 bases, with 19 bases separating them. This CDR3 region has 17 residues.

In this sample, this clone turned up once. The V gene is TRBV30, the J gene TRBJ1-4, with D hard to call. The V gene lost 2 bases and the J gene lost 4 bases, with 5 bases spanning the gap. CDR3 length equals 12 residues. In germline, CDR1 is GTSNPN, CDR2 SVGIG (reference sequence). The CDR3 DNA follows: TGTGCCTGGAGTTGGATTAATGAAAAACTGTTTTTT. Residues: CAWSWINEKLFF.

CDR3 region: CASSKIRPGGRNQPQHF. The CDR3 nucleotides read TGTGCCAGCAGCAAAATAAGGCCAGGGGGAAGGAATCAGCCCCAGCATTTT. The chain recombines TRBV21-1 with TRBJ1-5; the table's D call, TRBD1, was not checked against the DNA. TRBV21-1 is assigned pseudogene status. The CDR3 runs 17 residues.

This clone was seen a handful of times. CDR3 DNA sequence: TGTGCCAGCAGCGTTATCGCCGGGGAGCTGTTTTTT. Translating it yields CASSVIAGELFF. The V call is TRBV7-8, the J call TRBJ2-2; no firm D call. CDR3 length: 12 residues. Germline V CDR1 and CDR2: SGHVS, FQNEAQ. Trimming removed 5 bases from V and 6 bases from J, with 7 bases in between.

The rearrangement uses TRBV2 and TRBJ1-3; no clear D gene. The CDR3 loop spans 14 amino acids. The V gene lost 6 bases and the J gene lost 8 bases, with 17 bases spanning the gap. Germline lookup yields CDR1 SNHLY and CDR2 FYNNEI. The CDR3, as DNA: TGTGCCAGCAGGCGAAGGACGGGCGAGGACACCATATATTTT. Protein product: CASRRRTGEDTIYF.